This T cell receptor beta chain is drawn from a study of post-analysis software for immune sequencing data. Study details: Multiple sclerosis in the patients followed relapsing-remitting, secondary progressive and progressive-relapsing courses.

Prepared TCR beta cDNA libraries contained unique molecular identifiers. T cells numbering about 0.9 to 11 million gave rise to 400,000 to 550,000 cDNA molecules. TCRdb re-analysed the PCR reads in MiXCR, keeping a single row per CDR3 protein. The sample has about half a million distinct CDR3 sequences; around 40% are singletons. This clonotype came up a few times. The antigen remains undetermined. The germline gives CDR1 SGHRS, CDR2 YFSETQ. V was pared by 0 bases and J by 0 bases, with 6 bases between. The CDR3 loop spans 15 amino acids. Study conclusions and caveats: Clustering by F measure revealed strong co-clustering among samples prepared together in one batch. Multiple sclerosis was associated with a significant reduction in normalized Chao1 diversity relative to controls. TRBV5-6, TRBV5-1 and TRBV20-1 were among 4 or 5 TRBV segments more frequent in patients than controls.

V is TRBV5-1 and J is TRBJ2-2; D gene ambiguous. The sequencing input was blood. The TCR originated in a girl aged 5-17 years with multiple sclerosis. The CDR3 sequence: CASSLVVANTGELFF. The CDR3 region has the DNA TGCGCCAGCAGCTTGGTGGTCGCGAACACCGGGGAGCTGTTTTTT.